A selection of T cell receptor beta chains follows, all from one sample in a study of Ad26.COV2.S vaccination and SARS-CoV-2 variants. Assay used: immunoSEQ multiplex PCR; TCRdb lists only in-frame clones, some missing. The sample records hundreds of thousands of clones, about 85% being singletons. The sequences come from peripheral blood, collected in a trial of Ad26.COV2.S vaccine versus placebo. These TCRs come from a person aged 18-65 years who received the Ad26.COV2.S COVID-19 vaccine or a placebo. The CDR3 runs from the conserved cysteine through the conserved F or W. D genes are given only for firm matches. Size values are once, few and many counts, or a class for expanded clones, and some rows have none.

TRBJ2-7	-	TRBV6-5	-	CASSYGDRAYEQYF	TGTGCCAGCAGTTATGGTGACCGCGCCTACGAGCAGTACTTC
TRBJ1-1	-	TRBV4-3	-	CASSQRKGGRDTEAFF	TGCGCCAGCAGCCAAAGGAAAGGGGGGAGGGACACTGAAGCTTTCTTT
TRBJ2-7	TRBD2	TRBV4-3	-	CASSHTSGSSYEQYF	TGCGCCAGCAGCCATACTAGCGGGTCCTCCTACGAGCAGTACTTC
TRBJ2-3	TRBD1	TRBV28	-	CASSLWTGPSTDTQYF	TGTGCCAGCAGTCTGTGGACAGGGCCGTCCACAGATACGCAGTATTTT
TRBJ1-5	TRBD1	TRBV9	-	CASSVGQGIDQPQHF	TGTGCCAGCAGCGTAGGACAGGGTATCGATCAGCCCCAGCATTTT
TRBJ1-1	-	TRBV7-9	-	CASRGEGPEAFF	TGTGCCAGCAGGGGTGAGGGCCCTGAAGCTTTCTTT
TRBJ2-7	-	TRBV19	-	CASSIRVTYEQYF	TGTGCCAGTAGTATACGGGTGACCTACGAGCAGTACTTC
TRBJ2-7	-	TRBV5-1	once	CASMTAGLNEQYF	TGCGCCAGCATGACGGCGGGTCTCAACGAGCAGTACTTC
TRBJ2-6	TRBD1	TRBV5-1	-	CASEPGGAGANVLTF	TGCGCCAGCGAACCAGGGGGCGCTGGGGCCAACGTCCTGACTTTC
TRBJ1-2	TRBD1	TRBV6-1	-	CATFRTGDRVSGYTF	TGTGCCACATTCCGGACCGGGGACAGGGTTAGTGGCTACACCTTC
TRBJ1-1	-	TRBV30	-	CAWREKGWGEAFF	TGTGCCTGGAGGGAAAAAGGGTGGGGAGAAGCTTTCTTT
TRBJ2-3	TRBD2	TRBV5-5	-	CASSFPRGGQYF	TGTGCCAGCAGCTTCCCGCGGGGGGGGCAGTATTTT
TRBJ1-2	TRBD1	TRBV6-6	-	CASSYRDSGYTF	TGTGCCAGCAGTTACCGGGACAGTGGCTACACCTTC
TRBJ2-1	TRBD2	TRBV28	-	CASVSGGADQNEQFF	TGTGCCAGCGTTAGCGGGGGGGCAGATCAAAATGAGCAGTTCTTC
TRBJ2-5	-	TRBV29-1	-	CSVEIRRRETQYF	TGCAGCGTTGAAATTAGAAGACGAGAGACCCAGTACTTC
TRBJ2-3	TRBD2	TRBV29-1	-	CSVMTSGGSDTQYF	TGCAGCGTTATGACTAGCGGGGGTTCAGATACGCAGTATTTT
TRBJ1-5	-	TRBV29-1	few	CSVEEGGNQPQHF	TGCAGCGTTGAAGAGGGGGGCAATCAGCCCCAGCATTTT
TRBJ1-1	TRBD1	TRBV3-1/TRBV3-2	-	CASSPRERGREGMNTEAFF	TGTGCCAGCAGCCCCAGGGAGAGGGGGCGCGAGGGGATGAACACTGAAGCTTTCTTT
TRBJ1-6	-	TRBV3-1/TRBV3-2	few	CASSQGGSYNSPLHF	TGTGCCAGCAGCCAAGGGGGGTCCTATAATTCACCCCTCCACTTT
TRBJ2-7	-	TRBV11-3	-	CASSIRASDYEQYF	TGTGCCAGCAGCATCCGGGCTTCCGACTACGAGCAGTACTTC
TRBJ2-3	-	TRBV29-1	-	CSVEVSSADTQYF	TGCAGCGTTGAAGTATCATCGGCGGATACGCAGTATTTT
TRBJ2-6	-	TRBV28	-	CASTYSGVGRLGANVLTF	TGTGCCAGCACCTACTCAGGGGTTGGGCGTCTTGGGGCCAACGTCCTGACTTTC
TRBJ2-5	-	TRBV7-3	-	CASSLVVGSLETQYF	TGTGCCAGCAGCTTAGTCGTCGGGAGTTTAGAGACCCAGTACTTC
TRBJ2-7	-	TRBV18	-	CASSPGMSYEQYF	TGTGCCAGCTCACCTGGAATGTCCTACGAGCAGTACTTC
TRBJ1-4	-	TRBV5-6	-	CASSLAGQGPNEKLFF	TGTGCCAGCAGCTTGGCCGGGCAGGGGCCTAATGAAAAACTGTTTTTT
TRBJ2-3	TRBD2	TRBV7-7	-	CASRYPGGCSTDTQYF	TGTGCCAGCAGATATCCGGGAGGATGTAGCACAGATACGCAGTATTTT
TRBJ1-2	-	TRBV3-1/TRBV3-2	-	CASSLHRERFYGYTF	TGTGCCAGCAGCCTCCACCGGGAAAGATTCTATGGCTACACCTTC
TRBJ2-5	-	TRBV2	-	CASSDRKGETQYF	TGTGCCAGCAGTGATAGGAAGGGAGAGACCCAGTACTTC
TRBJ2-7	-	TRBV6-2/TRBV6-3	-	CASSYSTGFGGEQYF	TGTGCCAGCAGTTACTCTACAGGGTTCGGGGGCGAGCAGTACTTC
TRBJ2-3	TRBD1	TRBV18	-	CASSPGQTTDTQYF	TGTGCCAGCTCACCGGGACAGACCACAGATACGCAGTATTTT
TRBJ2-6	-	TRBV30	-	CAWQKGGFAGANVLTF	TGTGCCTGGCAAAAAGGGGGGTTTGCTGGGGCCAACGTCCTGACTTTC
TRBJ1-1	-	TRBV12-5	once	CASGLVMGRDTEAFF	-
TRBJ2-1	-	TRBV6-5	-	CASSYNRVNEQFF	TGTGCCAGCAGTTATAACAGGGTCAATGAGCAGTTCTTC
TRBJ2-1	TRBD1	TRBV18	-	CASSRRDRVDYNEQFF	TGTGCCAGCTCACGCCGGGACAGGGTCGACTACAATGAGCAGTTCTTC
TRBJ2-3	-	TRBV7-3	-	CASSLVPGDTQYF	TGTGCCAGCAGCTTAGTCCCCGGGGATACGCAGTATTTT
TRBJ1-1	-	TRBV29-1	-	CSVEEGRGKTEAFF	TGCAGCGTTGAAGAGGGCAGGGGTAAGACTGAAGCTTTCTTT
TRBJ2-7	-	TRBV27	once	CASSLFPGWTYEQYF	TGTGCCAGCAGTTTATTTCCCGGGTGGACCTACGAGCAGTACTTC
TRBJ2-7	-	TRBV9	-	CASSVDAGQSSYEQYF	TGTGCCAGCAGCGTAGATGCAGGTCAAAGCTCCTACGAGCAGTACTTC
TRBJ2-5	-	TRBV27	-	CASSQVRRSRETQYF	TGTGCCAGCAGCCAAGTTCGCCGAAGTCGGGAGACCCAGTACTTC
TRBJ2-7	-	TRBV28	-	CASSLQTYEQYF	TGTGCCAGCAGTTTACAAACCTACGAGCAGTACTTC
TRBJ2-1	-	TRBV6-7	-	CASEAPVKQFF	TGTGCCAGCGAGGCGCCCGTGAAGCAGTTCTTC
TRBJ1-5	-	TRBV30	-	CAWTNRLGNQPQHF	TGTGCCTGGACTAACAGGTTAGGTAATCAGCCCCAGCATTTT
TRBJ1-4	-	TRBV30	-	CAWSVLGEKLFF	TGTGCCTGGAGTGTACTCGGGGAAAAACTGTTTTTT
TRBJ2-3	TRBD2	TRBV11-2	once	CASSFGGGDTDTQYF	TGTGCCAGCAGCTTTGGCGGGGGGGACACAGATACGCAGTATTTT
TRBJ2-2	-	TRBV11-2	-	CASSFLWGPVTGELFF	TGTGCCAGCAGCTTCTTGTGGGGGCCGGTGACCGGGGAGCTGTTTTTT